Reported below is one T cell receptor beta chain. Its matching antigen is unknown. There are 18 residues in the CDR3. J gave up 1 base and V 7 bases, and 9 bases lay outside the gene matches. TCRdb re-called the 5' RACE reads with MiXCR, one entry per CDR3 protein. This sample has about 400,000 distinct CDR3 sequences, with 20% to 25% found just once. These data come from a study of CD8 T cells in ankylosing spondylitis. Study results and caveats: A TCR beta motif made of several highly homologous variants seemed typical of ankylosing spondylitis blood.

The specimen was blood, either unsorted or a sorted T cell fraction (not recorded which). The receptor's source is a male donor with ankylosing spondylitis. The chain carries TRBV12-3 or TRBV12-4 and TRBJ2-4, with 14 positions matching TRBD2. The CDR3 protein is CASTTGLAGAGAKNIQYF. The DNA for the CDR3 is TGTGCCAGCACAACGGGACTAGCGGGAGCCGGTGCCAAAAACATTCAGTACTTC.